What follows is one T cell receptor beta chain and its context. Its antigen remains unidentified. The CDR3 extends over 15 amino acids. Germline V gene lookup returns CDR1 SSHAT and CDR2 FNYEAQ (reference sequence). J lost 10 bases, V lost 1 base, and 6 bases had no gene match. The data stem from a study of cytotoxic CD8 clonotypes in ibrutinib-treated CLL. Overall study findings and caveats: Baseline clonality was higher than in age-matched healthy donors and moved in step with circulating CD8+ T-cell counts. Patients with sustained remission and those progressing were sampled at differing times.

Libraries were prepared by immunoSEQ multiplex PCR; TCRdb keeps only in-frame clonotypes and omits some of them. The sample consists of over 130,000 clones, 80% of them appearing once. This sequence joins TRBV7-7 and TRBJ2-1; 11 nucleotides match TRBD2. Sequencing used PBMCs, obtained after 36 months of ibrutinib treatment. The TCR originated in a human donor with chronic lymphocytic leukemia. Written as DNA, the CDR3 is TGTGCCAGCAGCTTAGAACTAGCGGGAGTCCGGGAGCAGTTCTTC. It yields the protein CASSLELAGVREQFF.